Below are 9 T cell receptor beta chains sequenced from a single sample in a study of identical twins (dated by TCRdb to 2015 to 2016). The library was obtained by 5' RACE. TCRdb names Illumina HiSeq 2000 as the instrument used. TCRdb took the public reads, trimmed them with fastp at Q25, ran MiXCR for clone calling and kept in-frame beta chains. Rows merge per CDR3 protein into single entries with the most common DNA and genes. The sample has around 1.7 million distinct CDR3 sequences on record, under 35% of them singletons. The top ten clones comprise around 0.3% of the sample. Specimen: cord blood. These TCRs come from a newborn girl in good health.

This clonotype was found a few times. The germline gene is not matched at one end of the junction; a read error may be the cause. CDR3 sequence reads: CASSRRGGDEKFF. The CDR3, as DNA: TGTGCTAGCAGCCGGCGGGGCGGCGATGAGAAGTTCTTC. This chain connects TRBV7-7 to TRBJ2-1, with D possibly TRBD2 on 6 matching bases. There are 13 residues in the CDR3. CDR1 and CDR2 from the germline V gene are SSHAT and FNYEAQ (reference sequence).

The table lists this clonotype with a few counts. This sequence joins TRBV29-1 and TRBJ2-7; D tentatively reads TRBD1 or TRBD2 (5 bases each). Trimming pared 1 base from V and 2 bases from J, leaving 12 bases between. CDR3 length: 14 amino acids. Germline CDR1 SQVTM, CDR2 ANQGSEA. CDR3 residues: CSVEVGTHAYEQYF. Here the CDR3 DNA reads TGCAGCGTTGAAGTCGGGACCCATGCCTACGAGCAGTACTTC.

The chain couples TRBV6-6 to TRBJ2-7; perhaps TRBD1 as D (6 bases). This CDR3 contains 16 residues. The V gene's germline CDR1 is MNHNY and CDR2 SVGAGI (reference sequence). Trimming took 0 bases from V and 3 from J, leaving 15 bases between them. Here the CDR3 reads CASSYSTQGMNYEQYF. CDR3 nucleotides: TGTGCCAGCAGTTACTCGACACAGGGTATGAACTACGAGCAGTACTTC.

This sequence joins TRBV20-1 and TRBJ2-5; D possibly corresponds to TRBD1 (5 bases). The CDR3 contains 14 residues. Germline V gives CDR1 DFQATT, CDR2 SNEGSKA (reference sequence). The CDR3 bases are TGCAATGCCAGAATTACAGACAGTGGAGAGACCCAGTACTTC. Translation gives CNARITDSGETQYF.

This clonotype was observed a handful of times. V gene TRBV20-1 combines with J gene TRBJ1-1; no definite D call. Trimming removed 3 bases from V and 3 bases from J, with 11 bases in between. The CDR3 totals 13 residues. Per the germline V gene, CDR1 is DFQATT and CDR2 is SNEGSKA (reference sequence). CDR3 region: CSASWARHTEAFF. The CDR3 bases are TGCAGTGCTAGCTGGGCCAGGCACACTGAAGCTTTCTTT.

This clonotype was observed a single time. The rearrangement links TRBV19 to TRBJ2-1; TRBD2 agrees at 7 bases. The end of the DNA is better explained by TRBJ2-7, so the J call may be wrong. The V gene's germline CDR1 is LNHDA and CDR2 SQIVND (reference sequence). The CDR3 has 15 amino acids. The CDR3 nucleotides read TGTGCCAGTAGTATAGTCCGGGAGGTGTACAATGAGCAGTACTTC. Encoded protein: CASSIVREVYNEQYF.

The CDR3 loop is CASSAGTSGVYNEQYF. CDR3 coding DNA: TGTGCCAGCAGTGCCGGGACTAGCGGAGTCTACAATGAGCAGTACTTC. This chain uses TRBV12-3 or TRBV12-4 with TRBJ2-1; 11 nucleotides line up with TRBD2. The J call may not be correct, given that the DNA end is closer to TRBJ2-7. This CDR3 spans 16 amino acids.

The CDR3 is CASSPWMQGANEKLFF. The CDR3 coding sequence is TGTGCCAGCAGCCCCTGGATGCAGGGTGCAAATGAAAAACTGTTTTTT. The chain recombines TRBV14 with TRBJ1-4; tentatively, D is TRBD1 (5 bases). Deletions cut 4 bases from V and 5 bases from J, with 17 bases between. Germline V lookup: CDR1 SGHDN, CDR2 FVKESK. The CDR3 spans 16 residues. Full variable domain (outside the CDR3, taken from reference TRBV14 and TRBJ1-4): EAGVTQFPSHSVIEKGQTVTLRCDPISGHDNLYWYRRVMGKEIKFLLHFVKESKQDESGMPNNRFLAERTGGTYSTLKVQPAELEDSGVYFCASSPWMQGANEKLFFGSGTQLSVL.

The chain is built from TRBV5-1 and TRBJ2-1, with D perhaps matching TRBD2 (5 bases). This CDR3 has 15 residues. V dropped 4 bases and J dropped 5 bases, with 16 bases sitting between them. CDR1 is SGHRS, CDR2 YFSETQ, per germline. The chain's CDR3 is CASSNLAGGDNEQFF. The CDR3 bases are TGCGCCAGCAGCAACTTGGCGGGCGGAGACAATGAGCAGTTCTTC.